The sequence of this T cell receptor (beta chain) was determined in a study of T cell responses to AZD1222 COVID-19 vaccine. Repertoires were generated with immunoSEQ multiplex PCR, while TCRdb's copy carries only in-frame clones and drops some. The profile shows around 130,000 clones, 80% to 90% of them singletons. The CDR3 contains 14 residues. Looked up from germline, CDR1 is LNHDA and CDR2 is SQIVND (reference sequence). Trimming removed 4 bases at V and 0 bases at J, with 9 bases between. The sample in question was peripheral blood, obtained on day 0 of AZD1222 vaccination. The receptor's source is an adult in good health. The rearrangement links TRBV19 to TRBJ1-1; D perhaps matches TRBD1 (6 bases). CDR3 sequence (DNA): TGTGCCAGTAGTACCGACAGGATGAACACTGAAGCTTTCTTT. Its translation: CASSTDRMNTEAFF.